This T cell receptor (beta chain) appears in the sequencing data of a study of blood T cell repertoires in COVID-19. Clones were sequenced by immunoSEQ multiplex PCR, and TCRdb holds only the in-frame ones, with some missing. The table shows approximately 180,000 clones, with roughly 88% occurring only once. The CDR3 extends over 15 amino acids. The V gene lost 4 bases and the J gene lost 2 bases, with 13 bases spanning the gap. Germline V gives CDR1 SGHKS, CDR2 YYEKEE (reference sequence). The specimen sequenced was peripheral blood. This rearrangement joins TRBV5-5 to TRBJ1-3, with D uncertain. The clonotype was recovered from a man aged 55 to 70 with acute or convalescent COVID-19. CDR3 sequence (DNA): TGTGCCAGCAGCCCGGGGAACCTTCCTGGAAACACCATATATTTT. Amino acid sequence: CASSPGNLPGNTIYF.